The rows below give T cell receptor beta chains drawn from one sample of a study of blood T cell repertoires in COVID-19. Data came from immunoSEQ multiplex PCR; TCRdb stores just in-frame clones and leaves some out. The table records about 280,000 clones, approximately 82% of them present only once. The sample consisted of PBMCs or T cells enriched from blood (not recorded which). The receptors come from a man in his forties who had been exposed to COVID-19. CDR3s include the opening cysteine and the closing phenylalanine or tryptophan. A D gene is named only where the DNA matches it firmly. The size of a clone is reported for some rows only, either as once, few or many, or as a class for expanded clones.

TRBV7-9,TRBD2,TRBJ2-3,once,CASKKPGLAIDTQYF,TGTGCCAGCAAAAAACCGGGACTAGCAATTGATACGCAGTATTTT
TRBV19,.,TRBJ2-6,few,CASSLEIPRGASGANVLTF,TGTGCCAGTAGTCTAGAGATCCCGCGGGGCGCCTCTGGGGCCAACGTCCTGACTTTC
TRBV9,TRBD1,TRBJ1-2,once,CASSGRGGRDRAYYGYTF,TGTGCCAGCAGCGGAAGGGGAGGGAGGGACAGGGCCTACTATGGCTACACCTTC
TRBV19,TRBD1,TRBJ1-6,.,CASSAKPGQPSPLHF,TGTGCCAGTAGTGCAAAACCGGGACAGCCATCACCCCTCCACTTT
TRBV30,.,TRBJ2-3,.,CAWNLGGTDTQYF,TGTGCCTGGAATTTGGGGGGAACAGATACGCAGTATTTT
TRBV2,TRBD2,TRBJ2-1,medium-sized,CASSPWTSGSNEQFF,TGTGCCAGCAGTCCGTGGACTAGCGGGAGCAATGAGCAGTTCTTC
TRBV5-1,.,TRBJ2-3,.,CASHSHSGLRDTQYF,TGCGCCAGCCATTCTCACAGTGGATTAAGGGATACGCAGTATTTT
TRBV7-9,.,TRBJ1-5,.,CASSFVPPGQPQHF,TGTGCCAGCAGCTTTGTCCCACCCGGGCAGCCCCAGCATTTT
TRBV10-3,.,TRBJ1-1,.,CAIRRGDNTEAFF,TGTGCCATCAGGCGGGGAGATAACACTGAAGCTTTCTTT
TRBV7-3,.,TRBJ2-1,.,CASSLVASDYNEQFF,TGTGCCAGCAGCTTAGTAGCGTCAGACTACAATGAGCAGTTCTTC
TRBV10-2,TRBD2,TRBJ2-7,.,CASSGQETSAAYEQYF,TGCGCCAGCAGTGGCCAAGAGACTAGCGCAGCCTACGAGCAGTACTTC
TRBV27,TRBD1,TRBJ1-6,.,CASLRLSQGTSPLHF,TGTGCCAGCTTACGTCTATCACAGGGGACTTCACCCCTCCACTTT
TRBV19,.,TRBJ1-3,once,CATSRSLVAGNTIYF,TGTGCCACCAGTCGGAGCCTCGTTGCTGGAAACACCATATATTTT
TRBV30,TRBD2,TRBJ2-5,once,CAWEPGLAGETQYF,TGTGCCTGGGAGCCGGGACTAGCAGGGGAGACCCAGTACTTC
TRBV30,.,TRBJ1-2,.,CAWSLLREDGYTF,TGTGCCTGGAGTCTTCTGCGTGAGGATGGCTACACCTTC
TRBV7-3,TRBD2,TRBJ2-5,.,CASSLPPGRAQYF,TGTGCCAGCAGCTTACCCCCTGGGAGGGCCCAGTACTTC
TRBV15,TRBD2,TRBJ2-7,once,CATSRGGTSLILSF,TGTGCCACCAGCAGAGGGGGGACTAGTTTGATTTTGTCTTTC
TRBV3-1/TRBV3-2,TRBD2,TRBJ2-7,.,CASGGVYEQYF,TGTGCCAGCGGGGGGGTCTACGAGCAGTACTTC
TRBV10-3,.,TRBJ1-2,.,CAISDAGIYGYTF,TGTGCCATCAGTGACGCCGGGATCTATGGCTACACCTTC
TRBV24-1,.,TRBJ2-5,.,CATSQSGQETQYF,TGTGCCACCTCTCAATCAGGCCAAGAGACCCAGTACTTC
TRBV3-1/TRBV3-2,.,TRBJ2-5,.,CASSQVQGSETQYF,TGTGCCAGCAGCCAAGTGCAGGGATCAGAGACCCAGTACTTC
TRBV28,TRBD2,TRBJ2-1,.,CASSTGGTRGLNEQFF,TGTGCCAGCAGCACCGGAGGGACTAGGGGCCTCAATGAGCAGTTCTTC
TRBV5-1,.,TRBJ1-5,.,CASSEADNQPQHF,TGCGCCAGCAGCGAGGCTGATAATCAGCCCCAGCATTTT
TRBV7-9,TRBD2,TRBJ2-7,.,CASSLVLSTAGVVYEQYF,TGTGCCAGCAGCTTAGTGCTCTCGACAGCGGGAGTAGTTTACGAGCAGTACTTC
TRBV6-4,.,TRBJ1-5,.,CASSVRADQPQHF,TGTGCCAGCAGTGTCAGAGCGGATCAGCCCCAGCATTTT
TRBV19,TRBD1,TRBJ2-7,.,CASSQGTGGREQYF,TGTGCCAGTAGTCAAGGGACAGGGGGCCGGGAGCAGTACTTC
TRBV12-3/TRBV12-4,TRBD1,TRBJ1-2,.,CASSRGRAYGYTF,TGTGCCAGCAGTAGGGGGCGCGCCTATGGCTACACCTTC
TRBV11-2,.,TRBJ2-7,.,CASSLVQGYEQYF,TGTGCCAGCAGCTTAGTACAGGGCTACGAGCAGTACTTC
TRBV7-2,.,TRBJ2-7,.,CASSQGRGYEQYF,TGTGCCAGCAGCCAGGGCAGGGGATACGAGCAGTACTTC
TRBV19,.,TRBJ1-4,.,CASRPTGVFSNEKLFF,TGTGCCAGTAGGCCTACCGGGGTCTTCTCTAATGAAAAACTGTTTTTT
TRBV30,TRBD2,TRBJ2-7,.,CAWSGGTSGIPYEQYF,TGTGCCTGGAGTGGTGGGACTAGCGGGATCCCCTACGAGCAGTACTTC